The 27 T cell receptor beta chains presented below share a single source sample, sequenced in a study of T-cell reconstitution after alpha-beta-depleted transplantation in children. Preparation of the TCRbeta library involved a method that used unique molecular identifiers. TCRdb fed the PCR reads into MiXCR, producing one record per CDR3 protein. Found here are about 240,000 distinct CDR3 sequences, about 26% of them singletons; the top ten hold more than 2%. The material sequenced was PBMCs, taken before TCRalphabeta/CD19-depleted stem cell transplant. The origin of the receptors is a girl aged 2 to 9 with Fanconi anemia, due to receive a stem cell transplant.

This clonotype has only a few counts. The gene calls are TRBV20-1 and TRBJ2-7; TRBD2 aligns across 12 bases. J was trimmed by 3 bases and V by 3 bases; bases with no gene match: 3. Germline CDR1 DFQATT, CDR2 SNEGSKA (reference sequence). The CDR3 is 14 amino acids. The chain's CDR3 is CSASVLAGGYEQYF. CDR3 in DNA: TGCAGTGCTAGTGTACTAGCGGGGGGCTACGAGCAGTACTTC.

This clonotype was found many times. This chain joins TRBV15 and TRBJ2-7, with D tentatively TRBD1 (6 bases). This CDR3 has 15 amino acids. V dropped 4 bases and J dropped 1 base, with 14 bases sitting between them. Germline CDR1 is LNHNV and CDR2 is YYDKDF (reference sequence). This chain's CDR3 is CATSKFLQGSYEQYF. The CDR3 DNA reads TGTGCCACCAGCAAGTTCCTACAGGGTTCCTACGAGCAGTACTTC. Based on the CDR3 plus reference TRBV15 and TRBJ2-7, the full variable domain is DAMVIQNPRYQVTQFGKPVTLSCSQTLNHNVMYWYQQKSSQAPKLLFHYYDKDFNNEADTPDNFQSRRPNTSFCFLDIRSPGLGDTAMYLCATSKFLQGSYEQYFGPGTRLTVT.

The chain joins TRBV6-5 to TRBJ2-5; no reliable D call. Trimming took off 4 bases at V and 2 bases at J, with 8 bases between the two ends. Germline loops: CDR1 MNHEY, CDR2 SVGAGI. The CDR3 contains 13 residues. In DNA, the CDR3 is TGTGCCAGCAGTTCACGCCTTCAAGAGACCCAGTACTTC. This codes for CASSSRLQETQYF.

The chain recombines TRBV7-2 with TRBJ2-3; 11 nucleotides agree with TRBD2. This CDR3 has 16 amino acids. J was trimmed by 2 bases and V by 4 bases; bases with no gene match: 5. Germline V lookup: CDR1 SGHTA, CDR2 FQGNSA. The CDR3 DNA sequence: TGTGCCAGCAGCTCGAGACTAGCGGGAATCACAGATACGCAGTATTTT. This gives the protein CASSSRLAGITDTQYF.

This chain joins TRBV29-1 and TRBJ1-2; D is undetermined. Between the trimmed V and J ends, which lost 0 bases and 2 bases, there was a span of 7 bases. The CDR3 spans 13 residues. Germline CDR1 SQVTM, CDR2 ANQGSEA. In nucleotides, the CDR3 is TGCAGCGTTGAAGATTGGCAGAACTATGGCTACACCTTC. Translation gives CSVEDWQNYGYTF.

This clonotype has ten or more counts. This CDR3 reads CASSDTGVSGANVLTF. In DNA form, the CDR3 reads TGTGCCAGCAGTGATACAGGGGTTTCTGGGGCCAACGTCCTGACTTTC. This chain links TRBV25-1 with TRBJ2-6, with 7 positions matching TRBD1. V shed 3 bases, J shed 1 base, and the junction held 3 bases outside the gene matches. The CDR3 covers 16 residues. Germline values: CDR1 MGHDK, CDR2 SYGVNS.

This clonotype was seen only a few times. This sequence joins TRBV20-1 and TRBJ2-1; D is possibly TRBD1 (6 bases). Germline assignment: CDR1 DFQATT and CDR2 SNEGSKA (reference sequence). The V end was cut by 5 bases, the J end by 3 bases, with 17 bases between. The CDR3 is 15 residues long. The chain's CDR3 is CSAYRGEGVYNEQFF. The CDR3 bases are TGCAGTGCTTACCGAGGAGAGGGGGTCTACAATGAGCAGTTCTTC.

This clonotype came up once. The rearrangement links TRBV20-1 to TRBJ2-7, with 7 positions matching TRBD2. Germline values: CDR1 DFQATT, CDR2 SNEGSKA (reference sequence). The CDR3 extends over 18 amino acids. After removal of 1 base from V and 9 bases from J, the junction contained 24 bases not matched to a gene. The CDR3 bases are TGCAGTGCTAGAGCCCATCCACCCAAAGGACTAGTCCCCCTTTTGCAGTACTTC. Its protein is CSARAHPPKGLVPLLQYF.

This clonotype was seen only a few times. The chain links TRBV29-1 to TRBJ2-7; maybe TRBD1 (6 bases). This CDR3 spans 13 amino acids. Germline CDR1 and CDR2: SQVTM and ANQGSEA. With 4 bases removed from V and 0 bases from J, the gap between germline ends came to 10 bases. CDR3 DNA: TGCAGCGTTGGGACAGTGAGCTCCTACGAGCAGTACTTC. Amino acids: CSVGTVSSYEQYF.

The chain recombines TRBV20-1 with TRBJ2-2, with 11 bases fitting TRBD2. The CDR3 sequence is 16 residues long. The germline V gene encodes CDR1 DFQATT and CDR2 SNEGSKA (reference sequence). V dropped 3 bases and J dropped 4; count of bases not matched to a gene: 7. The CDR3 nucleotides read TGCAGTGCTAGTTATCCTAGCGGGAGGTCCACCGGGGAGCTGTTTTTT. The encoded protein is CSASYPSGRSTGELFF.

This clonotype was seen only a few times. The chain is built from TRBV6-5 and TRBJ2-3, with a tentative D call TRBD1 (5 bases). Germline V lookup: CDR1 MNHEY, CDR2 SVGAGI. Trimming took off 8 bases at V and 5 bases at J, with 11 bases between the two ends. The CDR3 has 12 amino acids. DNA of the CDR3: TGTGCCAGCGGCAGGGCCGAAGATACGCAGTATTTT. Protein: CASGRAEDTQYF.

This clonotype has ten or more counts. The chain uses TRBV12-3 or TRBV12-4 and TRBJ2-1, with 16 bases fitting TRBD2. The CDR3 is made up of 17 amino acids. Losses at the gene ends were 6 bases for V and 5 bases for J; bases not matched to a gene: 7. CDR3 residues: CASSSGLAGGPHNEQFF. DNA for the CDR3: TGTGCCAGCAGCTCGGGACTAGCGGGAGGGCCGCACAATGAGCAGTTCTTC.

The chain joins TRBV5-1 to TRBJ2-7; TRBD2 is a possible D gene (6 bases). The V gene's germline CDR1 is SGHRS and CDR2 YFSETQ. The CDR3 sequence is 14 residues long. With 0 bases removed from V and 3 bases from J, the gap between germline ends came to 10 bases. The CDR3 bases are TGCGCCAGCAGCTTGGCGGAGGGAAGCTACGAGCAGTACTTC. Translation: CASSLAEGSYEQYF.

Here the CDR3 DNA reads TGCGCCAGCAGCCAAGAAAGTTGGGGCCACGAGCAGTACTTC. This encodes CASSQESWGHEQYF. The chain is built from TRBV4-1 and TRBJ2-7; D possibly corresponds to TRBD1 (5 bases). CDR3 length equals 14 residues. CDR1 and CDR2 (germline): MGHRA, YSYEKL. Trimming took 0 bases from V and 5 from J, leaving 11 bases between them.

This clonotype has at least ten counts. V is TRBV7-7 and J is TRBJ2-2; 15 bases line up with TRBD2. The CDR3 totals 17 residues. V lost 5 bases to trimming and J lost 7 bases; unmatched junction nucleotides: 8. CDR1 and CDR2 (germline): SSHAT, FNYEAQ (reference sequence). The CDR3 is CASSLGLAGGKVGELFF. As DNA, the CDR3 is TGTGCCAGCAGCCTGGGACTAGCGGGAGGAAAAGTCGGGGAGCTGTTTTTT.

This clonotype was picked up many times. The J gene is TRBJ2-7, the V gene TRBV29-1; the match to TRBD2 covers 8 bases. This CDR3 has 13 amino acids. Germline lookup yields CDR1 SQVTM and CDR2 ANQGSEA. After removal of 4 bases from V and 7 bases from J, the junction contained 9 bases not matched to a gene. The CDR3 here is CSVVGLGFGEQYF. In DNA, the CDR3 is TGCAGCGTTGTGGGACTAGGGTTCGGAGAGCAGTACTTC.

The V gene is TRBV21-1, the J gene TRBJ2-7; the table's D call, TRBD2, has no DNA check behind it. TRBV21-1 is termed a pseudogene. This CDR3 region has 17 residues. CDR3 DNA: TGTGCCAGCAGCAAATCTCCGCCGGGACTAGCCATGTACGAGCAGTACTTC. It is translated as CASSKSPPGLAMYEQYF.

This clonotype was seen repeatedly, ten times or more. This chain uses TRBV29-1 with TRBJ2-1, with a possible D match to TRBD1 (5 bases). The CDR3 contains 13 residues. Germline-derived CDR1 and CDR2 are SQVTM and ANQGSEA. Trimming removed 4 bases from V and 3 bases from J, with 10 bases in between. CDR3 loop: CSVAGQNYNEQFF. The CDR3 DNA reads as TGCAGCGTTGCAGGACAAAACTACAATGAGCAGTTCTTC.

This clonotype has more than one count but fewer than ten. This chain connects TRBV20-1 to TRBJ2-1, with 9 positions matching TRBD2. Germline CDR1 and CDR2: DFQATT and SNEGSKA (reference sequence). Trimming at V came to 6 bases and at J to 9 bases, leaving 15 bases not matched to a gene. The CDR3 runs 15 residues. Here the CDR3 reads CSATTVPSGAGEQFF. The CDR3 DNA is TGCAGTGCCACGACAGTTCCTAGCGGGGCGGGTGAGCAGTTCTTC.

Concerning this clonotype: It is likely a read error, because the conserved phenylalanine at the end of the CDR3 is missing. This chain connects TRBV6-1 to TRBJ2-3; D possibly corresponds to TRBD2 (7 bases). The CDR3 contains 16 residues. Germline CDR1 MNHNS, CDR2 SASEGT. The V end lost 7 bases, the J end lost 3 bases, and 20 bases lay between the germline ends. CDR3 DNA sequence: TGTGCCAGCATTCCCTCAGGTGGGGGGGCGACAGATACGCAGTATTTG. Its protein product is CASIPSGGGATDTQYL.

The rearrangement joins TRBV20-1 to TRBJ2-7, with TRBD2 matching 9 bases. The CDR3 sequence is 15 residues long. Trimming removed 6 bases from V and 2 bases from J; junction bases left unmatched: 11. Germline CDR1 reads DFQATT; CDR2 reads SNEGSKA (reference sequence). CDR3 in DNA: TGCAGTGCACAGCTCGCTAGCGGGGTCACCTACGAGCAGTACTTC. It is translated as CSAQLASGVTYEQYF.

The table lists this clonotype with many counts. The chain employs TRBV29-1 and TRBJ2-3, with 7 bases that match TRBD1. V shed 6 bases, J shed 4 bases, and the junction held 7 bases outside the gene matches. This CDR3 region has 13 residues. Looked up from germline, CDR1 is SQVTM and CDR2 is ANQGSEA. The CDR3 spells CSVERQGADTQYF. The CDR3 DNA follows: TGCAGCGTCGAGCGACAGGGTGCAGATACGCAGTATTTT.

The V gene is TRBV20-1, the J gene TRBJ2-1, with 9 bases lining up with TRBD2. This CDR3 region has 16 residues. Looked up from germline, CDR1 is DFQATT and CDR2 is SNEGSKA (reference sequence). Germline trimming cut 3 bases from V and 6 bases from J; bases unmatched to any gene: 12. The CDR3 loop reads CSASDASGVFVNEQFF. CDR3 DNA: TGCAGTGCTAGTGACGCTAGCGGGGTTTTTGTCAATGAGCAGTTCTTC.

With respect to this clonotype: This may be a read error: a much more frequent sequence differs by one nucleotide. CDR3 sequence reads: CSVVGETENTEAFF. CDR3 nucleotide sequence: TGCAGCGTTGTGGGAGAGACAGAGAACACTGAAGCTTTCTTT. The chain has TRBV29-1 and TRBJ1-1, with a weak D call TRBD1 (5 bases). The CDR3 runs 14 residues. Per germline, CDR1 SQVTM and CDR2 ANQGSEA. V was clipped by 4 bases and J by 1 base, with 13 bases between them.

This clonotype showed up just once. Just one base apart from a much larger clone, this may be a read error. This chain links TRBV29-1 with TRBJ2-7; D unclear. V lost 4 bases and J lost 5, with 12 bases in between. CDR1 and CDR2 (germline): SQVTM, ANQGSEA. The CDR3 loop spans 12 amino acids. The CDR3 protein is CSVALVSDEQYF. CDR3 sequence (DNA): TGCAGCGTTGCACTGGTCAGCGACGAGCAGTACTTC.

This clonotype was seen just once. The chain combines TRBV29-1 with TRBJ2-7; TRBD1 is a possible D gene (6 bases). V was pared by 3 bases and J by 3 bases, with 12 bases between. This CDR3 has 13 residues. Germline assignment: CDR1 SQVTM and CDR2 ANQGSEA. CDR3 residues: CSVEPQGGYEQYF. CDR3 in DNA: TGCAGCGTTGAGCCGCAAGGGGGCTACGAGCAGTACTTC.

The chain combines TRBV5-1 with TRBJ2-5, with TRBD1 identical over 9 bases. This CDR3 is 15 amino acids long. Germline lookup yields CDR1 SGHRS and CDR2 YFSETQ. The trim removed 4 bases at V and 3 bases at J, leaving 7 bases unmatched. The CDR3: CASSTGDRAEETQYF. CDR3 nucleotides: TGCGCCAGCAGCACTGGGGACAGGGCGGAAGAGACCCAGTACTTC.